Below, one T cell receptor (beta chain) is given with its context. Method: immunoSEQ multiplex PCR; TCRdb's copy keeps in-frame clones and lacks some. The data contain about 220,000 clones, 90% of them seen just once; the ten biggest clones take up around 15%. The data belong to a study of blood T cell repertoires in COVID-19. V lost 0 bases to trimming and J lost 3 bases; unmatched junction nucleotides: 4. Germline CDR1 is SGHNT and CDR2 is YYREEE (reference sequence). The CDR3 extends over 18 amino acids. Sequenced input: PBMCs or T cells enriched from blood (not recorded which). This chain connects TRBV5-4 to TRBJ2-1; 15 positions agree with TRBD2. This TCR came from a young man who had been exposed to COVID-19. CDR3: CASSLVGTSGGFYNEQFF. CDR3 DNA sequence: TGTGCCAGCAGCTTGGTCGGGACTAGCGGGGGGTTCTACAATGAGCAGTTCTTC.